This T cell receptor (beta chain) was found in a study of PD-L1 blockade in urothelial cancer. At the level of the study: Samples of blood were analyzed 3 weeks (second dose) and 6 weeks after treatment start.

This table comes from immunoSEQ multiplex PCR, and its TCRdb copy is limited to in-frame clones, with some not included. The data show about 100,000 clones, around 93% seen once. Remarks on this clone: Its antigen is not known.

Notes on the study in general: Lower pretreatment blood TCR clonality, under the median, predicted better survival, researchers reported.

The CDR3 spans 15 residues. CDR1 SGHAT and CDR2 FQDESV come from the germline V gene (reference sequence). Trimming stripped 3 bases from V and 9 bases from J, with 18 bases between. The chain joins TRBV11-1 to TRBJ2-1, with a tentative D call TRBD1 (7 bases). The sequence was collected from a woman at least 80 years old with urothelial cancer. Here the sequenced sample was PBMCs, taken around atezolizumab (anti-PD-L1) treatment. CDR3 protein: CASSFINRGGSEQFF. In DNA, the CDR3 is TGTGCCAGCAGCTTCATCAACAGGGGAGGCAGTGAGCAGTTCTTC.